This T cell receptor beta chain derives from a study of T cells in tuberculosis. The CDR3 runs to 14 residues. The V end lost 5 bases, the J end lost 0 bases, and 10 bases lay between the germline ends. From germline, CDR1 is PRHDT and CDR2 FYEKMQ (reference sequence). There are a few counts of this clone. Only in-frame clones appear in the TCRdb table, and some are missing; sequencing was by immunoSEQ multiplex PCR. The table records 35,000 to 40,000 clones, almost 95% of them present only once. Specimen: PBMCs. The sequence derives from a donor between 10 and 35 years old with latent tuberculosis or without tuberculosis infection. Some clones in this sample may be carry-over from other donors' samples. The V call is TRBV13, the J call TRBJ1-2; perhaps TRBD1 as D (5 bases). The CDR3 DNA reads as TGTGCCAGCAGCACGTCAGGGTCTAACTATGGCTACACCTTC. It encodes CASSTSGSNYGYTF.